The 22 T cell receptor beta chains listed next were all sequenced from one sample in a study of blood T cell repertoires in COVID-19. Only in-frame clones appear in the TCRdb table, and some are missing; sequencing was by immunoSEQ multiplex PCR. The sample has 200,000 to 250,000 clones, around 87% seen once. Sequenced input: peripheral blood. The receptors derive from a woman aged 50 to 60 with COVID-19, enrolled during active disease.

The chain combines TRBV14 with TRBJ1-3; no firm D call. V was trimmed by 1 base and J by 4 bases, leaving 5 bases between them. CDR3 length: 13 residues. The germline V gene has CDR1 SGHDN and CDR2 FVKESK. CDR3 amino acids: CASSQGGGNTIYF. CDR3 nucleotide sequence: TGTGCCAGCAGCCAAGGCGGGGGAAACACCATATATTTT.

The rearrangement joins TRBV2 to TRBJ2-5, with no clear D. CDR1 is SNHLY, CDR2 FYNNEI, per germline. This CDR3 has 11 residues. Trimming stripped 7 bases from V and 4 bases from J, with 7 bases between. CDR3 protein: CASTPLETQYF. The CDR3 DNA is TGTGCCAGCACCCCTTTAGAGACCCAGTACTTC.

The CDR3 loop reads CASSDQGINQPQHF. The DNA of the CDR3 is TGTGCCAGCAGTGATCAGGGAATAAATCAGCCCCAGCATTTT. The chain recombines TRBV6-6 with TRBJ1-5; maybe TRBD1 (5 bases). The germline V gene has CDR1 MNHNY and CDR2 SVGAGI (reference sequence). The V end lost 5 bases, the J end lost 4 bases, and 12 bases lay between the germline ends. This CDR3 is 14 amino acids long.

The CDR3 sequence: CASSPSAGESSYEQYV. The CDR3 DNA sequence: TGTGCCAGCAGTCCATCAGCGGGGGAGAGCTCCTACGAGCAGTACGTC. This chain joins TRBV27 and TRBJ2-7; 8 bases match TRBD2. CDR1 and CDR2 from the germline V gene are MNHEY and SMNVEV (reference sequence). The CDR3 sequence is 16 residues long. Trimming at V came to 5 bases and at J to 0 bases, leaving 9 bases not matched to a gene.

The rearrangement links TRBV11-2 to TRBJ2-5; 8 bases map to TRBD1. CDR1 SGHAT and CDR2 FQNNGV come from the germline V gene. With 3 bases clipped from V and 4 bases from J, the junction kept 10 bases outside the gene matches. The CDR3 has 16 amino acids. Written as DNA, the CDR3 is TGTGCCAGCAGCTTCCGAAAAACGGACAGGGTAGAGACCCAGTACTTC. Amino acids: CASSFRKTDRVETQYF.

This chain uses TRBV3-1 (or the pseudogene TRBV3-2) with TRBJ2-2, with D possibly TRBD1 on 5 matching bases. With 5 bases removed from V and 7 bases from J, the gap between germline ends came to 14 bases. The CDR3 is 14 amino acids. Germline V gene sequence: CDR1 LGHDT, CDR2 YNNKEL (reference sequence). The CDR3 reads CASSVTQGNGELFF. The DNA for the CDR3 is TGTGCCAGCAGCGTCACTCAGGGAAACGGGGAGCTGTTTTTT.

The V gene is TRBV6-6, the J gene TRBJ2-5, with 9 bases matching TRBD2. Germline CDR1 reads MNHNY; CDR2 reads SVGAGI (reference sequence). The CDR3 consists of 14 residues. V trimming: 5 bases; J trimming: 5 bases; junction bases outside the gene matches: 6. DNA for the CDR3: TGTGCCAGCAGTATCCGCGGGGGGGCGGAGACCCAGTACTTC. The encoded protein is CASSIRGGAETQYF.

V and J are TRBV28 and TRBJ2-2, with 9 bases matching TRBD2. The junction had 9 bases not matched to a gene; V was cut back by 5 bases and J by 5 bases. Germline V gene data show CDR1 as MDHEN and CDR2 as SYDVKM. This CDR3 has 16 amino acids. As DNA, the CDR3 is TGTGCCAGCAGTCCATTAGCGGGGGAGTTGACCGGGGAGCTGTTTTTT. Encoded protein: CASSPLAGELTGELFF. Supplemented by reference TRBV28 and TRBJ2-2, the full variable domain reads DVKVTQSSRYLVKRTGEKVFLECVQDMDHENMFWYRQDPGLGLRLIYFSYDVKMKEKGDIPEGYSVSREKKERFSLILESASTNQTSMYLCASSPLAGELTGELFFGEGSRLTVL.

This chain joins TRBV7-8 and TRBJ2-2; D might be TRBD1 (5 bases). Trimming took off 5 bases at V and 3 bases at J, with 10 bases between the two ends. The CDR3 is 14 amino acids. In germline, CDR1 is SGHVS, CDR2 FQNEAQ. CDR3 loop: CASSRQIDTGELFF. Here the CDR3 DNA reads TGTGCCAGCAGCCGACAGATCGACACCGGGGAGCTGTTTTTT.

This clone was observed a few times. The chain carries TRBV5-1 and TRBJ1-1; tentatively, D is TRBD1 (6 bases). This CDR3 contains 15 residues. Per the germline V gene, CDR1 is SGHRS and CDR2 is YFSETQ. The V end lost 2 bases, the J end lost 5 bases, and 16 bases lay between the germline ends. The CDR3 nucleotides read TGCGCCAGCAGCTTCGCGGCGGGGGGCAGGACTGAAGCTTTCTTT. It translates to CASSFAAGGRTEAFF. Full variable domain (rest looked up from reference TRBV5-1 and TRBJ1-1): KAGVTQTPRYLIKTRGQQVTLSCSPISGHRSVSWYQQTPGQGLQFLFEYFSETQRNKGNFPGRFSGRQFSNSRSEMNVSTLELGDSALYLCASSFAAGGRTEAFFGQGTRLTVV.

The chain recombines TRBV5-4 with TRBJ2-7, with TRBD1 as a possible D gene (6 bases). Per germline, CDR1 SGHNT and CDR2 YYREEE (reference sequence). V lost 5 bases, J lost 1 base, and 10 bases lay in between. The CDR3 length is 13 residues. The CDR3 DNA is TGTGCCAGCAGTGTACAGGGTTCCTACGAGCAGTACTTC. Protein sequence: CASSVQGSYEQYF.

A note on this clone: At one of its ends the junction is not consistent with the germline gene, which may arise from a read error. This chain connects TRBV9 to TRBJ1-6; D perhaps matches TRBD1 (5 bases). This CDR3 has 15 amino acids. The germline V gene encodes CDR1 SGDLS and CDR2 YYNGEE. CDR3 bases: TGTGCCAGCAGCGTCGGTACAGGCTCTTTTTCAGCCCTCCACTTT. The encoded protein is CASSVGTGSFSALHF.

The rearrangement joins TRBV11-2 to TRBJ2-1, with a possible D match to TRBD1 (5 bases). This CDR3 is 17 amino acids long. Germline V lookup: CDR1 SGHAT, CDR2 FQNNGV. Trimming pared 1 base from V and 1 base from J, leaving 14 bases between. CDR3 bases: TGTGCCAGCAGCTTAGGTCGGACAATAGGGTCCTACAATGAGCAGTTCTTC. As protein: CASSLGRTIGSYNEQFF.

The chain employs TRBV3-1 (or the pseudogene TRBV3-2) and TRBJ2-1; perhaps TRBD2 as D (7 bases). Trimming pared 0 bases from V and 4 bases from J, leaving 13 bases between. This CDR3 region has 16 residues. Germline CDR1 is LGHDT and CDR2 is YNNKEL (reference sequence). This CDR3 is CASSQERGGEYNEQFF. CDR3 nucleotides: TGTGCCAGCAGCCAAGAACGAGGGGGGGAATACAATGAGCAGTTCTTC.

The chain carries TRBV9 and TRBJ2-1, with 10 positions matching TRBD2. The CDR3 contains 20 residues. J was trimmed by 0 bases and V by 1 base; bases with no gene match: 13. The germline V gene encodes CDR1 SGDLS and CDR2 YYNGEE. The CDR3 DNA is TGTGCCAGCAGCGTATCCCTTAGCGGGGGGCCCGACCTCTCCTACAATGAGCAGTTCTTC. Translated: CASSVSLSGGPDLSYNEQFF.

CDR3 amino acids: CASSLNPRRGQETQYF. The CDR3 coding sequence is TGTGCCAGCAGCTTAAATCCGAGGAGGGGTCAAGAGACCCAGTACTTC. The chain links TRBV5-5 to TRBJ2-5; a weak D match, TRBD2 (6 bases). The V end lost 2 bases, the J end lost 2 bases, and 16 bases lay between the germline ends. This CDR3 is built from 16 residues. Germline loops: CDR1 SGHKS, CDR2 YYEKEE (reference sequence).

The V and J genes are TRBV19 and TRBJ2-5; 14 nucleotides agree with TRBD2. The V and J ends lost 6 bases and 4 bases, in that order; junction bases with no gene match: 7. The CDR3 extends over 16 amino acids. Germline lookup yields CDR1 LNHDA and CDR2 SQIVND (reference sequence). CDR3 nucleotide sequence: TGTGCCAGTAGGCGACTAGCGGGGGGGCTGGGAGAGACCCAGTACTTC. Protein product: CASRRLAGGLGETQYF.

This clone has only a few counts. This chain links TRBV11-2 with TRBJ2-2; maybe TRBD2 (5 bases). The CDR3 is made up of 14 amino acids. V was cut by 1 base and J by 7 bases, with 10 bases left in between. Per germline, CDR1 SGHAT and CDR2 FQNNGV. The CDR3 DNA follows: TGTGCCAGCAGCTTAGGAGGGTTGATCGGGGAGCTGTTTTTT. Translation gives CASSLGGLIGELFF.

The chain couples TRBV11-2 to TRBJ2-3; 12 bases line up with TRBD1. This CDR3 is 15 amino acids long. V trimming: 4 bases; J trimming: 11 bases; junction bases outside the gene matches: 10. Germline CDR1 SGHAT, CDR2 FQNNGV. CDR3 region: CASSSRDRGQGEQYF. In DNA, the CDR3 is TGTGCCAGCAGCTCGCGGGACAGGGGGCAGGGTGAGCAGTATTTT.

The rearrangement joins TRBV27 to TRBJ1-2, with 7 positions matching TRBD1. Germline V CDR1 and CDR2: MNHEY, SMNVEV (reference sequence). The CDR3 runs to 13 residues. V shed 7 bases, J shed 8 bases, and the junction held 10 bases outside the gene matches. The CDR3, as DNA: TGTGCCAGCACCAAACAGGGGCGGATAGGCTACACCTTC. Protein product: CASTKQGRIGYTF.

The CDR3 nucleotides are TGTGCCAGCAGCAAGGGACAGGGGTTTGAAAAACTGTTTTTT. The encoded protein is CASSKGQGFEKLFF. The J gene is TRBJ1-4, the V gene TRBV7-2, with 10 nucleotides matching TRBD1. Germline loops: CDR1 SGHTA, CDR2 FQGNSA. J lost 7 bases, V lost 5 bases, and 4 bases had no gene match. The CDR3 covers 14 residues.

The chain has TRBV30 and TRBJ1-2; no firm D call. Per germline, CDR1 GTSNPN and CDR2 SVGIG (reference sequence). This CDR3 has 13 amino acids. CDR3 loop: CASRNQANYGYTF. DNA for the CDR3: TGTGCTTCGCGGAATCAAGCTAACTATGGCTACACCTTC.